The rows below give T cell receptor beta chains drawn from one sample of a study of blood T cell repertoires in COVID-19. Some clones are missing from TCRdb's copy, which holds only in-frame ones; the method was immunoSEQ multiplex PCR. Among under 200,000 clones listed, approximately 79% were seen once. Sequenced sample: PBMCs or T cells enriched from blood (not recorded which). These receptor sequences come from a woman aged 60-70 years with acute COVID-19. The CDR3 runs from the conserved cysteine through the conserved F or W. D genes are given only for firm matches. The size of a clone is reported for some rows only, either as once, few or many, or as a class for expanded clones.

V gene: TRBV9; J gene: TRBJ1-2; D gene: TRBD1; clone size: .; CDR3 DNA: TGTGCCAGCAGGGCAGAGGGACAGGGTGACGGCTACACCTTC; CDR3 protein: CASRAEGQGDGYTF
V gene: TRBV23-1; J gene: TRBJ2-2; D gene: .; clone size: .; CDR3 DNA: TGCGCCAGCAGTCAATCGGCGGGAACCGGGGAGCTGTTTTTT; CDR3 protein: CASSQSAGTGELFF
V gene: TRBV24-1; J gene: TRBJ1-5; D gene: .; clone size: .; CDR3 DNA: TGTGCCACCAGTGACCCCGGGGGTCAGCCCCAGCATTTT; CDR3 protein: CATSDPGGQPQHF
V gene: TRBV19; J gene: TRBJ1-4; D gene: TRBD1; clone size: .; CDR3 DNA: TGTGCCAGTCAGGGACAGGGGGGCGAAAAACTGTTTTTT; CDR3 protein: CASQGQGGEKLFF
V gene: TRBV7-9; J gene: TRBJ1-2; D gene: TRBD1; clone size: .; CDR3 DNA: TGTGCCAGCAGCTTCCAAGGGGGCTCTGATGGCTACACCTTC; CDR3 protein: CASSFQGGSDGYTF
V gene: TRBV27; J gene: TRBJ1-2; D gene: TRBD1; clone size: .; CDR3 DNA: TGTGCCAGCAGTTCAGGACAGGGTCGGAGAGGCTACACCTTC; CDR3 protein: CASSSGQGRRGYTF
V gene: TRBV3-1/TRBV3-2; J gene: TRBJ2-1; D gene: .; clone size: few; CDR3 DNA: TGTGCCAGCAGCCAGGGACGGGGGAGCTCCTACAATGAGCAGTTCTTC; CDR3 protein: CASSQGRGSSYNEQFF
V gene: TRBV5-1; J gene: TRBJ2-3; D gene: .; clone size: .; CDR3 DNA: TGCGCCAGCAGAACGGGACAACACACAGATACGCAGTATTTT; CDR3 protein: CASRTGQHTDTQYF
V gene: TRBV4-3; J gene: TRBJ2-2; D gene: .; clone size: .; CDR3 DNA: TGCGCCAGCAGCCATGCGCAGGCGAACACCGGGGAGCTGTTTTTT; CDR3 protein: CASSHAQANTGELFF
V gene: TRBV4-1; J gene: TRBJ2-7; D gene: TRBD1; clone size: once; CDR3 DNA: TGCGCCAGCAGCCAAGATCCGGACAGGGTCTACGAGCAGTACTTC; CDR3 protein: CASSQDPDRVYEQYF
V gene: TRBV6-6; J gene: TRBJ1-5; D gene: .; clone size: .; CDR3 DNA: TGTGCCAGCAGTTACTCGCAGTTTTATAGCAATCAGCCCCAGCATTTT; CDR3 protein: CASSYSQFYSNQPQHF
V gene: TRBV2; J gene: TRBJ1-4; D gene: TRBD1; clone size: .; CDR3 DNA: TGTGCCAGCAGTGAGGGTGTGGGGACAGGGTTCTCTTCTAATGAAAAACTGTTTTTT; CDR3 protein: CASSEGVGTGFSSNEKLFF
V gene: TRBV10-2; J gene: TRBJ1-2; D gene: .; clone size: .; CDR3 DNA: TGCGCCAGCAAGTTAGGAGGGACCTTTGGCTACACCTTC; CDR3 protein: CASKLGGTFGYTF
V gene: TRBV28; J gene: TRBJ1-5; D gene: .; clone size: once; CDR3 DNA: TGTGCCAGCACTCGAGCGGGTTATAGCAATCAGCCCCAGCATTTT; CDR3 protein: CASTRAGYSNQPQHF
V gene: TRBV30; J gene: TRBJ2-3; D gene: TRBD2; clone size: .; CDR3 DNA: TGTGCCTGGAGTGTTGGTTCGACTAGCGGGGGCACAGATACGCAGTATTTT; CDR3 protein: CAWSVGSTSGGTDTQYF
V gene: TRBV18; J gene: TRBJ2-7; D gene: TRBD2; clone size: .; CDR3 DNA: TGTGCCAGCTCACGAAAGGGGACTAGCGACTACGAGCAGTACTTC; CDR3 protein: CASSRKGTSDYEQYF
V gene: TRBV27; J gene: TRBJ1-2; D gene: .; clone size: .; CDR3 DNA: TGTGCCAGCAGTTTATCGGGGGCCGCGCGGGGCTACACCTTC; CDR3 protein: CASSLSGAARGYTF
V gene: TRBV19; J gene: TRBJ1-3; D gene: TRBD1; clone size: once; CDR3 DNA: TGTGCCAGTACCATAGACAGGGGGCCTGGAAACACCATATATTTT; CDR3 protein: CASTIDRGPGNTIYF
V gene: TRBV10-3; J gene: TRBJ1-2; D gene: .; clone size: .; CDR3 DNA: TGTGCCATCAGTGAGTCGACAGGAAATCGGAATGGCTACACCTTC; CDR3 protein: CAISESTGNRNGYTF
V gene: TRBV7-8; J gene: TRBJ2-3; D gene: .; clone size: few; CDR3 DNA: TGTGCCAGCAGCTTAGTCCCCCTCGATACGCAGTATTTT; CDR3 protein: CASSLVPLDTQYF
V gene: TRBV5-6; J gene: TRBJ2-6; D gene: TRBD1; clone size: .; CDR3 DNA: TGTGCCAGCAATCCGGGGGACAGGGCCCTTGGGGCCAACGTCCTGACTTTC; CDR3 protein: CASNPGDRALGANVLTF
V gene: TRBV29-1; J gene: TRBJ1-1; D gene: TRBD1; clone size: .; CDR3 DNA: TGCAGCGTTGAGAACCCTCGACAGGGGGGGACTGAAGCTTTCTTT; CDR3 protein: CSVENPRQGGTEAFF
V gene: TRBV30; J gene: TRBJ2-6; D gene: .; clone size: .; CDR3 DNA: TGTGCCTGGAGTCCTTCTAGCCGTAGCTCTGGGGCCAACGTCCTGACTTTC; CDR3 protein: CAWSPSSRSSGANVLTF
V gene: TRBV18; J gene: TRBJ1-1; D gene: TRBD1; clone size: once; CDR3 DNA: TGTGCCAGCTCAGCCACAGGGGGCCTTACTGAAGCTTTCTTT; CDR3 protein: CASSATGGLTEAFF
V gene: TRBV29-1; J gene: TRBJ2-5; D gene: TRBD1; clone size: .; CDR3 DNA: TGCAGCGTTTATGGGACAGGGGGTGTCCAAGAGACCCAGTACTTC; CDR3 protein: CSVYGTGGVQETQYF
V gene: TRBV7-9; J gene: TRBJ1-2; D gene: .; clone size: .; CDR3 DNA: TGTGCCAGCAGCTTAGTCAGGGACTATGGCTACACCTTC; CDR3 protein: CASSLVRDYGYTF
V gene: TRBV6-5; J gene: TRBJ2-5; D gene: TRBD1; clone size: .; CDR3 DNA: TGTGCCAGCAGCCCCCGGGACAGCCAAGAGACCCAGTACTTC; CDR3 protein: CASSPRDSQETQYF
V gene: TRBV4-3; J gene: TRBJ1-5; D gene: TRBD1; clone size: .; CDR3 DNA: TGCGCCAGCAGCCAATCCGGGACAGGGAGCAATCAGCCCCAGCATTTT; CDR3 protein: CASSQSGTGSNQPQHF
V gene: TRBV4-3; J gene: TRBJ2-1; D gene: .; clone size: .; CDR3 DNA: TGCGCCAGCAGCCTCGATGTGGGAAGAGGGACATTGGGGCAGTTCTTC; CDR3 protein: CASSLDVGRGTLGQFF
V gene: TRBV4-1; J gene: TRBJ1-5; D gene: .; clone size: few; CDR3 DNA: TGCGCCAGCAGCCAAGATCTATCAGGGAGCAATCAGCCCCAGCATTTT; CDR3 protein: CASSQDLSGSNQPQHF
V gene: TRBV27; J gene: TRBJ1-4; D gene: .; clone size: .; CDR3 DNA: TGTGCCAGCAGTCCCCGGAGGTTTGCTGAAAAACTGTTTTTT; CDR3 protein: CASSPRRFAEKLFF
V gene: TRBV5-6; J gene: TRBJ1-5; D gene: TRBD1; clone size: few; CDR3 DNA: TGTGCCAGCAGCCCACGGACAGGGAAACAGCCCCAGCATTTT; CDR3 protein: CASSPRTGKQPQHF